The source of this T cell receptor (beta chain) is a study of blood T cell repertoires in COVID-19. Study-level information: The United States, Italy and Spain were the sources of the acute and convalescent COVID-19 samples.

The V gene's germline CDR1 is MDHEN and CDR2 SYDVKM. The CDR3 consists of 14 residues. V was cut by 2 bases and J by 11 bases, with 16 bases left in between. Recovered Cohort 3 donors showed two negative PCRs, clearance, or symptom resolution. Repertoires were generated with immunoSEQ multiplex PCR, while TCRdb's copy carries only in-frame clones and drops some. The sample contains 150,000 or so clones, approximately 82% of which appear only once. The sequence derives from a woman between 45 and 60 years old who had recovered from COVID-19. The chain joins TRBV28 to TRBJ1-5; no clear D. Sample: PBMCs or T cells enriched from blood (not recorded which). The chain's CDR3 is CASSLGGGSGAQHF. CDR3 nucleotides: TGTGCCAGCAGTTTAGGCGGAGGTTCTGGGGCCCAGCATTTT.